What follows are 32 T cell receptor beta chains derived from one specimen sequenced in a study of cytomegalovirus exposure and HLA in healthy donors. PCR used 60 Vbeta primers and 13 Jbeta primers. Method: immunoSEQ multiplex PCR; TCRdb's copy keeps in-frame clones and lacks some. The data show fewer than 80,000 clones, about 77% seen once. Source material: PBMCs. These receptors were collected from a woman in her 30s in good health and CMV-seronegative.

The genes are TRBV2 and TRBJ1-5; D may be TRBD1 (5 bases). The CDR3 length is 16 residues. Trimming removed 8 bases from V and 4 bases from J, with 21 bases in between. CDR1 SNHLY and CDR2 FYNNEI come from the germline V gene. In DNA, the CDR3 is TGTGCCAGCTCCCCTAGGACAACCGGCCTGAATCAGCCCCAGCATTTT. Protein: CASSPRTTGLNQPQHF. The variable domain in full, with the rest retrieved from reference TRBV2 and TRBJ1-5, is EPEVTQTPSHQVTQMGQEVILRCVPISNHLYFYWYRQILGQKVEFLVSFYNNEISEKSEIFDDQFSVERPDGSNFTLKIRSTKLEDSAMYFCASSPRTTGLNQPQHFGDGTRLSIL.

In nucleotides, the CDR3 is TGTGCCAGCAGTATGGGCTCCAGACTAGCGGGAGAGGAGTACGAGCAGTACTTC. Translation gives CASSMGSRLAGEEYEQYF. This rearrangement joins TRBV27 to TRBJ2-7; 12 bases are a match to TRBD2. CDR1 MNHEY and CDR2 SMNVEV come from the germline V gene (reference sequence). This CDR3 has 18 amino acids. V gave up 5 bases and J gave up 4 bases; unmatched junction bases: 15.

This chain links TRBV28 with TRBJ1-3; 8 bases line up with TRBD1. After removal of 5 bases from V and 3 bases from J, the junction contained 9 bases not matched to a gene. The V gene's germline CDR1 is MDHEN and CDR2 SYDVKM. This CDR3 comprises 16 residues. CDR3 amino acids: CASSRLSGGYGNTIYF. The CDR3 DNA reads as TGTGCCAGCAGTCGTCTTTCAGGGGGCTATGGAAACACCATATATTTT.

The chain recombines TRBV5-6 with TRBJ1-2; 7 nucleotides agree with TRBD1. The germline V gene has CDR1 SGHDT and CDR2 YYEEEE. This CDR3 has 16 residues. V lost 5 bases and J lost 0; bases outside the gene matches: 10. CDR3 sequence (DNA): TGTGCCAGCAGATATGGACAGGTTTCAGCTAACTATGGCTACACCTTC. Protein product: CASRYGQVSANYGYTF.

This clone was recorded a few times. V gene TRBV19 combines with J gene TRBJ1-4; D not certain. The germline V gene encodes CDR1 LNHDA and CDR2 SQIVND (reference sequence). There are 15 residues in the CDR3. The germline V and J ends were trimmed by 5 bases and 0 bases, with 10 bases remaining between them. The CDR3 DNA reads TGTGCCAGTAGTCCAGACTCTGCAACTAATGAAAAACTGTTTTTT. The encoded protein is CASSPDSATNEKLFF.

The chain joins TRBV14 to TRBJ2-1, with TRBD2 matching over 9 bases. CDR1 and CDR2 (germline): SGHDN, FVKESK. The V and J ends lost 4 bases and 10 bases, in that order; junction bases with no gene match: 14. The CDR3 covers 16 residues. For the CDR3, the DNA is TGTGCCAGCAGCCCGCCTCCGTTAGCGGGAGTGGAGGAGCAGTTCTTC. This encodes CASSPPPLAGVEEQFF.

The chain joins TRBV11-2 to TRBJ2-2, with TRBD1 matching over 7 bases. V gave up 1 base and J gave up 1 base; unmatched junction bases: 0. CDR1 and CDR2 (germline): SGHAT, FQNNGV. The CDR3 runs 15 residues. The CDR3 DNA reads TGTGCCAGCAGCTTAGGACAGGGGAACACCGGGGAGCTGTTTTTT. It is translated as CASSLGQGNTGELFF.

The chain has TRBV5-6 and TRBJ2-7, with D perhaps matching TRBD2 (6 bases). The CDR3 totals 13 residues. Looked up from germline, CDR1 is SGHDT and CDR2 is YYEEEE. V was clipped by 2 bases and J by 0 bases, with 6 bases between them. CDR3 sequence (DNA): TGTGCCAGCAGCTTACTAGCCTCCTACGAGCAGTACGTC. This encodes CASSLLASYEQYV.

The J gene is TRBJ2-3, the V gene TRBV18, with D tentatively TRBD2 (6 bases). The CDR3 consists of 16 residues. Looked up from germline, CDR1 is KGHSH and CDR2 is LQKENI. Trimming removed 2 bases from V and 6 bases from J, with 18 bases in between. The CDR3 loop is CASSPGSGVNADTQYF. CDR3 nucleotides: TGTGCCAGCTCACCAGGTTCGGGAGTAAATGCGGATACGCAGTATTTT.

There are a few counts of this clone. V and J are TRBV25-1 and TRBJ2-2; weak D call: TRBD1 (5 bases). V shed 1 base and J shed 3 bases, with 6 bases lying between them. This CDR3 has 14 amino acids. From germline, CDR1 is MGHDK and CDR2 SYGVNS. The CDR3 protein is CASSESRDTGELFF. The CDR3 bases are TGTGCCAGCAGTGAATCCAGGGACACCGGGGAGCTGTTTTTT.

This clone was detected only a few times. J is TRBJ1-3 and V is TRBV14; no clear D gene. V lost 0 bases to trimming and J lost 0 bases, with 3 bases between them. CDR3 length: 14 amino acids. Looked up from germline, CDR1 is SGHDN and CDR2 is FVKESK. CDR3 in DNA: TGTGCCAGCAGCCAAGACAGCTCTGGAAACACCATATATTTT. Protein product: CASSQDSSGNTIYF.

This clone was detected only a few times. The V gene is TRBV7-6, the J gene TRBJ2-7; no reliable D call. The length of the CDR3 is 13 residues. CDR1 and CDR2 (germline): SGHVS, FNYEAQ. The ends were cut back, 5 bases at V and 2 bases at J, with 10 bases in the middle. The CDR3 DNA is TGTGCCAGCAGCCCCCCCGTAGCCTACGAGCAGTACTTC. As protein: CASSPPVAYEQYF. Combining the CDR3 with reference TRBV7-6 and TRBJ2-7 gives the whole variable domain GAGVSQSPRYKVTKRGQDVALRCDPISGHVSLYWYRQALGQGPEFLTYFNYEAQQDKSGLPNDRFSAERPEGSISTLTIQRTEQRDSAMYRCASSPPVAYEQYFGPGTRLTVT.

The rearrangement joins TRBV7-2 to TRBJ2-1; 10 nucleotides match TRBD2. With V trimmed by 4 bases and J by 4 bases, 4 bases remained unmatched. CDR3 length equals 15 residues. Germline loops: CDR1 SGHTA, CDR2 FQGNSA. The CDR3 nucleotides are TGTGCCAGCAGCTCGACTAGCGGGCCTTACAATGAGCAGTTCTTC. The encoded protein is CASSSTSGPYNEQFF.

The J gene is TRBJ2-4, the V gene TRBV6-5, with a weak D call TRBD1 (6 bases). Germline values: CDR1 MNHEY, CDR2 SVGAGI. The CDR3 length is 12 residues. Trimming took off 6 bases at V and 9 bases at J, with 12 bases between the two ends. This CDR3 is CASRDDRSIQYF. The CDR3 DNA is TGTGCCAGCAGGGACGACAGGAGCATTCAGTACTTC.

V gene TRBV7-6 combines with J gene TRBJ2-7, with D possibly matching TRBD2 (5 bases). Germline V CDR1 and CDR2: SGHVS, FNYEAQ. The CDR3 extends over 13 amino acids. V was cut by 5 bases and J by 6 bases, with 14 bases left in between. CDR3 region: CASSPGRGREQYF. CDR3 DNA sequence: TGTGCCAGCAGCCCCGGCCGGGGTCGCGAGCAGTACTTC.

The chain links TRBV12-5 to TRBJ2-5; D might be TRBD2 (6 bases). Germline CDR1 LGHNT, CDR2 FRNRAP. The CDR3 spans 14 residues. V lost 3 bases, J lost 5 bases, and 13 bases lay in between. This CDR3 reads CASGFGAEGETQYF. The CDR3 DNA follows: TGTGCTAGTGGTTTCGGAGCGGAGGGGGAGACCCAGTACTTC.

On this clone itself: At one end the junction does not follow the germline gene, possibly because of a read error. V is TRBV7-7 and J is TRBJ2-1; 9 bases align to TRBD2. The CDR3 extends over 15 amino acids. The germline V gene encodes CDR1 SSHAT and CDR2 FNYEAQ (reference sequence). In DNA form, the CDR3 reads TGTGCTAGCAGCTTAAATAGCGGGAGCGCCAATGAGCAGTTCTTC. The encoded protein is CASSLNSGSANEQFF.

About this clone: The same CDR3 can be traced to other DNA sequences in this sample. The chain recombines TRBV6-5 with TRBJ1-1; D perhaps matches TRBD1 (5 bases). The V and J ends lost 0 bases and 1 base respectively, with 9 bases between them. Per the germline V gene, CDR1 is MNHEY and CDR2 is SVGAGI. This CDR3 region has 15 residues. CDR3 loop: CASSYSRQRNTEAFF. The DNA of the CDR3 is TGTGCCAGCAGTTACTCCAGACAGAGGAACACTGAAGCTTTCTTT.

This clone is a singleton in its sample. V and J are TRBV4-2 and TRBJ2-5; TRBD2 matches at 7 bases. The assigned J gene may be wrong: the sequence end matches TRBJ2-7 better. The CDR3 has 17 amino acids. Germline V gene data show CDR1 as LGHNA and CDR2 as YNFKEQ. CDR3 sequence: CASSQVGGGAGAYEQYF. DNA of the CDR3: TGTGCCAGCAGCCAAGTGGGTGGTGGGGCGGGAGCTTACGAGCAGTACTTC.

The genes are TRBV4-1 and TRBJ1-6; D is undetermined. Germline lookup yields CDR1 MGHRA and CDR2 YSYEKL. V lost 3 bases and J 10 bases, leaving 7 bases between the germline ends. The CDR3 spans 12 residues. In DNA, the CDR3 is TGCGCCAGCAGCCAGGGGAGGTCACCCCTCCACTTT. Its translation is CASSQGRSPLHF.

With respect to this clone: Its ends do not fully match the called genes, so a read error is possible. V and J are TRBV4-3 and TRBJ2-5; D might be TRBD1 (5 bases). The CDR3 has 14 amino acids. Germline CDR1 is LGHNA and CDR2 is YSLEER. The CDR3 region is CASSRTTEQDTQYF. The CDR3 region has the DNA TGCGCCAGCAGCCGAACGACAGAGCAAGACACCCAGTACTTC.

The rearrangement joins TRBV29-1 to TRBJ1-2; 11 nucleotides match TRBD1. Germline CDR1 reads SQVTM; CDR2 reads ANQGSEA. The CDR3 runs 14 residues. Germline trimming cut 3 bases from V and 6 bases from J; bases unmatched to any gene: 6. The CDR3 is CSVDRGQGADGYTF. In DNA form, the CDR3 reads TGCAGCGTTGATCGTGGACAGGGGGCTGATGGCTACACCTTC.

V usage is TRBV29-1 and J usage is TRBJ2-2; a weak D match, TRBD1 (5 bases). The V end lost 6 bases, the J end lost 0 bases, and 11 bases lay between the germline ends. This CDR3 spans 14 amino acids. CDR1 is SQVTM and CDR2 is ANQGSEA in the germline V gene. The chain's CDR3 is CSVGHATNTGELFF. In DNA, the CDR3 is TGCAGCGTAGGACACGCCACGAACACCGGGGAGCTGTTTTTT.

This sequence joins TRBV28 and TRBJ1-2, with D maybe TRBD1 (5 bases). The CDR3 totals 10 residues. Trimming pared 11 bases from V and 4 bases from J, leaving 8 bases between. Germline CDR1 is MDHEN and CDR2 is SYDVKM. The CDR3 region has the DNA TGTGCCGAGACAGTCTATGGCTACACCTTC. This gives the protein CAETVYGYTF.

V is TRBV7-3 and J is TRBJ2-1; the match to TRBD2 covers 9 bases. CDR3 length equals 16 residues. CDR1 and CDR2 from the germline V gene are SGHTA and FQGTGA. Germline trimming cut 5 bases from V and 0 bases from J; bases unmatched to any gene: 5. As DNA, the CDR3 is TGTGCCAGCAGCCCGACTAGCGGAAGCTCCTACAATGAGCAGTTCTTC. Protein: CASSPTSGSSYNEQFF.

The chain has TRBV11-2 and TRBJ2-7; 8 nucleotides agree with TRBD2. The CDR3 totals 13 residues. Germline CDR1 is SGHAT and CDR2 is FQNNGV. V lost 3 bases and J lost 4; bases outside the gene matches: 2. As DNA, the CDR3 is TGTGCCAGCAGCTTCCGGGAGGGTTACGAGCAGTACGTC. Amino acid sequence: CASSFREGYEQYV.

The rearrangement uses TRBV5-1 and TRBJ2-1; D remains ambiguous. Germline assignment: CDR1 SGHRS and CDR2 YFSETQ. The CDR3 spans 12 residues. Trimming pared 0 bases from V and 8 bases from J, leaving 6 bases between. The CDR3, as DNA: TGCGCCAGCAGCTTGGACTTGGATGAGCAGTTCTTC. It yields the protein CASSLDLDEQFF.

CDR3 residues: CASLVEGANTEAFF. CDR3 bases: TGTGCCAGCTTAGTTGAAGGGGCGAACACTGAAGCTTTCTTT. The gene calls are TRBV7-9 and TRBJ1-1; TRBD1 might be the D (5 bases). Germline CDR1 is SEHNR and CDR2 is FQNEAQ (reference sequence). V dropped 8 bases and J dropped 1 base, with 14 bases sitting between them. The CDR3 is 14 residues long.

Points on this clone: The junction and the germline gene differ at one end; a read error may be behind it. The chain employs TRBV19 and TRBJ2-5; a possible D gene is TRBD1 (7 bases). The germline V gene has CDR1 LNHDA and CDR2 SQIVND (reference sequence). The CDR3 spans 14 residues. The CDR3 here is CASSNQGGQEIQYF. CDR3 in DNA: TGTGCCAGTAGTAACCAGGGGGGACAAGAGATCCAGTACTTC. The full variable domain, completed using reference TRBV19 and TRBJ2-5, is DGGITQSPKYLFRKEGQNVTLSCEQNLNHDAMYWYRQDPGQGLRLIYYSQIVNDFQKGDIAEGYSVSREKKESFPLTVTSAQKNPTAFYLCASSNQGGQEIQYFGPGTRLLVL.

The chain links TRBV2 to TRBJ2-1, with 10 bases aligning to TRBD2. CDR3 length: 14 amino acids. The J segment lost 4 bases and the V segment lost 6 bases, leaving 3 bases of the junction unmatched. In germline, CDR1 is SNHLY, CDR2 FYNNEI. CDR3 DNA: TGTGCCAGCAGATTGACTAGCGGGTACAATGAGCAGTTCTTC. It encodes CASRLTSGYNEQFF.

The rearrangement uses TRBV10-1 and TRBJ1-1; TRBD1 aligns across 9 bases. The CDR3 contains 16 residues. Germline-derived CDR1 and CDR2 are WNHNN and SYGVQD (reference sequence). The junction had 7 bases not matched to a gene; V was cut back by 0 bases and J by 5 bases. CDR3 protein: CASSESPGQGYTEAFF. The DNA of the CDR3 is TGCGCCAGCAGTGAGTCGCCGGGACAGGGATATACTGAAGCTTTCTTT.

The chain joins TRBV5-1 to TRBJ2-5; possible D gene TRBD1, 6 bases. Germline lookup yields CDR1 SGHRS and CDR2 YFSETQ. The CDR3 length is 17 residues. Trimming pared 0 bases from V and 3 bases from J, leaving 18 bases between. The CDR3 is CASSLVGRGSVEETQYF. The CDR3 DNA reads TGCGCCAGCAGCTTGGTGGGCAGGGGAAGTGTGGAAGAGACCCAGTACTTC.